The clone carrying this T cell receptor beta chain was observed a handful of times. One end of the junction varies from germline; a read error may be responsible. MiXCR, applied by TCRdb to the 5' RACE reads, yields one record per CDR3 protein. The sample carries around 450,000 distinct CDR3 sequences, roughly 20% recorded once. The CDR3 is 13 residues long. Germline values: CDR1 SSHAT, CDR2 FNYEAQ (reference sequence). This record comes from a study of T-cell memory formation after mild COVID-19. The chain couples TRBV7-7 to TRBJ1-1; D possibly corresponds to TRBD1 (5 bases). Material for sequencing was PBMCs or a T cell subset sorted from them (not recorded which). The TCR originated in an adult woman who had mild COVID-19 (a few samples of this study predate the infection). Cell type and time point are not known. The CDR3 DNA reads TGTGCTAGCAGCTTAGCCCGGGGGACTGAAGCTTTCTTT. Its translation is CASSLARGTEAFF.